The 29 T cell receptor beta chains below were found in one sample sequenced in a study of CD8 T cells in Susac syndrome. RNA, at about 0.45 to 1 ug, was reverse transcribed with random hexamers. TCRdb processed the immunoSEQ multiplex PCR reads anew with MiXCR; each CDR3 protein has one entry. The sample records roughly 200,000 distinct CDR3 sequences, around 95% being singletons. Sequenced sample: CD4+ T cells from PBMCs. These receptors were obtained from a human donor with multiple sclerosis.

The J gene is TRBJ1-1, the V gene TRBV25-1; D might be TRBD1 (6 bases). The germline V gene encodes CDR1 MGHDK and CDR2 SYGVNS. CDR3 length: 14 residues. V shed 7 bases and J shed 4 bases, with 16 bases lying between them. The CDR3 nucleotides are TGTGCCAGCAACGGGGCTGGAGGGGGCACTGAAGCTTTCTTT. Its translation is CASNGAGGGTEAFF.

J is TRBJ2-7 and V is TRBV7-2; 7 bases are a match to TRBD2. The germline V gene has CDR1 SGHTA and CDR2 FQGNSA. V trimming: 2 bases; J trimming: 3 bases; junction bases outside the gene matches: 7. CDR3 length: 15 residues. CDR3 nucleotide sequence: TGTGCCAGCAGCTTAAGGCTAGCGGCAAACTACGAGCAGTACTTC. Protein: CASSLRLAANYEQYF.

The gene calls are TRBV30 and TRBJ1-1; D possibly corresponds to TRBD1 (6 bases). The V and J ends lost 2 bases and 1 base respectively, with 11 bases between them. Germline V gives CDR1 GTSNPN, CDR2 SVGIG (reference sequence). The CDR3 sequence is 14 residues long. CDR3 sequence: CAWSPGQPNTEAFF. The CDR3 DNA follows: TGTGCCTGGAGTCCCGGACAGCCGAACACTGAAGCTTTCTTT.

This chain links TRBV4-2 with TRBJ1-4; D may be TRBD1 (6 bases). V dropped 4 bases and J dropped 0 bases, with 12 bases sitting between them. Germline V gene data show CDR1 as LGHNA and CDR2 as YNFKEQ. The CDR3 spans 16 residues. CDR3 protein: CASSPRQVATNEKLFF. CDR3 sequence (DNA): TGTGCCAGCAGCCCAAGACAGGTTGCAACTAATGAAAAACTGTTTTTT.

The CDR3 here is CASSFLQGGETQYF. The DNA of the CDR3 is TGTGCCAGCAGCTTCCTACAGGGAGGGGAGACCCAGTACTTC. This chain uses TRBV5-6 with TRBJ2-5, with a weak D call TRBD2 (7 bases). Germline values: CDR1 SGHDT, CDR2 YYEEEE. This CDR3 contains 14 residues. Trimming stripped 2 bases from V and 5 bases from J, with 13 bases between.

CDR3 residues: CASSSLQGADNYGYTF. CDR3 in DNA: TGTGCCAGCAGCTCATTACAGGGGGCTGATAACTATGGCTACACCTTC. The genes are TRBV7-9 and TRBJ1-2; 9 bases are a match to TRBD1. The trim removed 4 bases at V and 1 base at J, leaving 7 bases unmatched. Germline V gives CDR1 SEHNR, CDR2 FQNEAQ (reference sequence). This CDR3 region has 16 residues.

The genes are TRBV29-1 and TRBJ1-1; no clear D. Germline-derived CDR1 and CDR2 are SQVTM and ANQGSEA. V was shortened by 7 bases and J by 8 bases, with 17 bases between the two germline ends. The CDR3 length is 12 residues. CDR3 nucleotide sequence: TGCAGCGCCCGACCGACGCACATAGAAGCTTTCTTT. It encodes CSARPTHIEAFF.

This rearrangement joins TRBV28 to TRBJ2-7; the match to TRBD1 covers 7 bases. Trimming at V came to 1 base and at J to 5 bases, leaving 5 bases not matched to a gene. The CDR3 is 14 amino acids. Per the germline V gene, CDR1 is MDHEN and CDR2 is SYDVKM. The CDR3 is CASSLLGQLHEQYF. In DNA, the CDR3 is TGTGCCAGCAGTTTATTGGGACAGCTCCACGAGCAGTACTTC.

V and J are TRBV7-9 and TRBJ2-7, with D possibly matching TRBD1 (5 bases). In germline, CDR1 is SEHNR, CDR2 FQNEAQ (reference sequence). The CDR3 totals 13 residues. Trimming removed 3 bases from V and 2 bases from J, with 8 bases in between. The CDR3: CASSFQGPYEQYF. DNA for the CDR3: TGTGCCAGCAGCTTTCAGGGTCCCTACGAGCAGTACTTC.

The chain recombines TRBV7-9 with TRBJ2-7; D is uncertain. Germline V CDR1 and CDR2: SEHNR, FQNEAQ (reference sequence). The CDR3 length is 14 residues. The V end lost 5 bases, the J end lost 2 bases, and 13 bases lay between the germline ends. CDR3 bases: TGTGCCAGCAGCCAGCCCTTTTACCCCTACGAGCAGTACTTC. Translating gives CASSQPFYPYEQYF.

This rearrangement joins TRBV7-9 to TRBJ1-4; no clear D. V was clipped by 4 bases and J by 7 bases, with 10 bases between them. CDR3 size: 13 residues. Germline V gene sequence: CDR1 SEHNR, CDR2 FQNEAQ (reference sequence). The DNA for the CDR3 is TGTGCCAGCAGCTCGGTAGGCGGTGAAAAACTGTTTTTT. Amino acids: CASSSVGGEKLFF.

CDR3 sequence (DNA): TGCAGTGCTGCGGGGGGGCCAGGGGAGCAGTTCTTC. This sequence encodes CSAAGGPGEQFF. This chain joins TRBV20-1 and TRBJ2-1, with 9 nucleotides matching TRBD2. Germline values: CDR1 DFQATT, CDR2 SNEGSKA (reference sequence). The CDR3 has 12 residues. The V gene end was trimmed by 5 bases and the J gene end by 10 bases; junction bases not matched to a gene: 6.

CDR3 in DNA: TGTGCCAGCAGTTTACGACAGGGCCTTGGCTACACCTTC. It encodes CASSLRQGLGYTF. The V and J genes are TRBV6-5 and TRBJ1-2; 7 bases are a match to TRBD1. J was trimmed by 7 bases and V by 4 bases; bases with no gene match: 6. The CDR3 contains 13 residues. Germline CDR1 and CDR2: MNHEY and SVGAGI.

The rearrangement joins TRBV20-1 to TRBJ2-7, with 7 bases that match TRBD1. Germline V gene sequence: CDR1 DFQATT, CDR2 SNEGSKA (reference sequence). This CDR3 contains 15 residues. Trimming removed 3 bases from V and 3 bases from J; junction bases left unmatched: 11. The CDR3 DNA reads as TGCAGTGCTAGCGATGGGACAGAATCCCTCTACGAGCAGTACTTC. It codes for CSASDGTESLYEQYF.

V usage is TRBV30 and J usage is TRBJ1-5; 8 bases line up with TRBD1. Germline loops: CDR1 GTSNPN, CDR2 SVGIG (reference sequence). This CDR3 comprises 13 residues. V lost 4 bases to trimming and J lost 6 bases; unmatched junction nucleotides: 5. CDR3 sequence reads: CAWTRTGTQPQHF. The CDR3 DNA reads TGTGCCTGGACACGGACAGGGACTCAGCCCCAGCATTTT.

This sequence joins TRBV11-2 and TRBJ2-5; 8 positions match TRBD2. The ends lost 5 bases at V and 7 bases at J; junction bases unmatched: 9. Germline assignment: CDR1 SGHAT and CDR2 FQNNGV. There are 14 residues in the CDR3. The chain's CDR3 is CASSPRGGVGTQYF. The CDR3 nucleotides read TGTGCCAGCAGCCCCCGGGGGGGGGTGGGGACCCAGTACTTC. Together with reference TRBV11-2 and TRBJ2-5, the CDR3 gives the full variable domain: EAGVAQSPRYKIIEKRQSVAFWCNPISGHATLYWYQQILGQGPKLLIQFQNNGVVDDSQLPKDRFSAERLKGVDSTLKIQPAKLEDSAVYLCASSPRGGVGTQYFGPGTRLLVL.

The genes are TRBV7-3 and TRBJ2-1; 9 bases map to TRBD2. The CDR3 contains 12 residues. V gave up 4 bases and J gave up 15 bases; unmatched junction bases: 7. In germline, CDR1 is SGHTA, CDR2 FQGTGA. The CDR3 here is CASSSSGEMRFF. CDR3 nucleotide sequence: TGTGCCAGCAGCTCTAGCGGGGAGATGCGGTTCTTC.

The chain employs TRBV5-6 and TRBJ2-7; 9 bases fit TRBD1. This CDR3 spans 15 amino acids. J was trimmed by 2 bases and V by 4 bases; bases with no gene match: 7. The germline CDR1 and CDR2 sequences are SGHDT and YYEEEE. CDR3 residues: CASSAQTGGPYEQYF. CDR3 DNA sequence: TGTGCCAGCAGCGCCCAGACAGGGGGTCCCTACGAGCAGTACTTC.

The J gene is TRBJ2-5, the V gene TRBV7-7, with 7 bases identical to TRBD2. The J segment lost 4 bases and the V segment lost 2 bases, leaving 4 bases of the junction unmatched. CDR3 length: 14 residues. Germline V gene sequence: CDR1 SSHAT, CDR2 FNYEAQ (reference sequence). Here the CDR3 DNA reads TGTGCCAGCAGCTTACAGCGGGGTGGAGAGACCCAGTACTTC. Translated, it gives CASSLQRGGETQYF.

This clonotype has only one observation. The chain uses TRBV30 and TRBJ2-6, with D hard to call. Germline-derived CDR1 and CDR2 are GTSNPN and SVGIG (reference sequence). Trimming removed 2 bases from V and 0 bases from J, with 11 bases in between. The CDR3 contains 16 residues. CDR3 protein: CAWSPRAYSGANVLTF. CDR3 coding DNA: TGTGCCTGGAGTCCTCGGGCCTACTCTGGGGCCAACGTCCTGACTTTC.

Worth noting for this clonotype: The junction differs from germline at one of its ends, possibly a read error. The V and J genes are TRBV28 and TRBJ2-4; D is unresolved. This CDR3 spans 12 amino acids. CDR1 and CDR2 (germline): MDHEN, SYDVKM. Here the CDR3 DNA reads TGTGCCAGCAGTAAAACCGATTTAGGGCATCACTTC. Its protein is CASSKTDLGHHF. Combining the CDR3 with reference TRBV28 and TRBJ2-4 gives the whole variable domain DVKVTQSSRYLVKRTGEKVFLECVQDMDHENMFWYRQDPGLGLRLIYFSYDVKMKEKGDIPEGYSVSREKKERFSLILESASTNQTSMYLCASSKTDLGHHFGAGTRLSVL.

This sequence joins TRBV20-1 and TRBJ2-1; 8 positions agree with TRBD2. The germline V gene encodes CDR1 DFQATT and CDR2 SNEGSKA (reference sequence). Trimming removed 6 bases from V and 3 bases from J; junction bases left unmatched: 7. The CDR3 runs 14 residues. CDR3 amino acids: CSALLRGGYNEQFF. The CDR3 bases are TGCAGTGCCCTTCTCCGGGGGGGCTACAATGAGCAGTTCTTC.

The sample holds one count of this clonotype. The DNA for the CDR3 is TGTGCCAGCAGTACACGACCGGAAGGGCATGAGCAGTTCTTC. Translated: CASSTRPEGHEQFF. The chain combines TRBV6-6 with TRBJ2-1; D is uncertain. Looked up from germline, CDR1 is MNHNY and CDR2 is SVGAGI (reference sequence). Trimming stripped 5 bases from V and 8 bases from J, with 16 bases between. This CDR3 is built from 14 residues.

CDR3 region: CASSWVVEQFF. Written as DNA, the CDR3 is TGTGCCAGCAGCTGGGTAGTCGAGCAGTTCTTC. The chain recombines TRBV5-8 with TRBJ2-1; D remains unclear. V was pared by 3 bases and J by 10 bases, with 8 bases between. The germline CDR1 and CDR2 sequences are SGHTS and YDEGEE. The CDR3 totals 11 residues.

The chain employs TRBV15 and TRBJ2-1; the D is unclear. The CDR3 spans 12 residues. Germline V CDR1 and CDR2: LNHNV, YYDKDF (reference sequence). Trimming shortened V by 8 bases and J by 5 bases, and 10 bases separated the two germline ends. DNA for the CDR3: TGTGCCACCGCTCCCGCCCACAATGAGCAGTTCTTC. Translating it yields CATAPAHNEQFF.

The chain has TRBV4-3 and TRBJ2-1; 7 bases fit TRBD2. The V gene's germline CDR1 is LGHNA and CDR2 YSLEER. Unmatched junction bases numbered 10, after V lost 8 bases and J lost 6 bases. CDR3 length: 14 amino acids. This CDR3 is CASSTRGIFNEQFF. DNA of the CDR3: TGCGCCAGCTCTACGCGGGGGATTTTCAATGAGCAGTTCTTC.

The rearrangement joins TRBV20-1 to TRBJ2-1; a possible D gene is TRBD2 (6 bases). Germline V lookup: CDR1 DFQATT, CDR2 SNEGSKA (reference sequence). V was clipped by 3 bases and J by 4 bases, with 13 bases between them. This CDR3 contains 14 residues. CDR3 in amino acids: CSASPAGGYNEQFF. Here the CDR3 DNA reads TGCAGTGCTAGTCCAGCGGGCGGATACAATGAGCAGTTCTTC.

This clonotype was recorded only once. The chain couples TRBV30 to TRBJ1-6; 10 bases are shared with TRBD1. The CDR3 has 15 residues. CDR1 and CDR2 from the germline V gene are GTSNPN and SVGIG (reference sequence). With V trimmed by 4 bases and J by 5 bases, 5 bases remained unmatched. Written as DNA, the CDR3 is TGTGCCTGGACCACCGGGACAGGGGATAATTCACCCCTCCACTTT. This codes for CAWTTGTGDNSPLHF.

This clonotype was recorded only once. This chain joins TRBV20-1 and TRBJ2-3; 12 bases match TRBD1. CDR1 is DFQATT and CDR2 is SNEGSKA in the germline V gene (reference sequence). Trimming took 3 bases from V and 4 from J; bases not matched to a gene: 2. The CDR3 runs to 14 residues. The CDR3 protein is CSASRDRGPDTQYF. CDR3 sequence (DNA): TGCAGTGCTAGCCGGGACAGGGGGCCAGATACGCAGTATTTT.